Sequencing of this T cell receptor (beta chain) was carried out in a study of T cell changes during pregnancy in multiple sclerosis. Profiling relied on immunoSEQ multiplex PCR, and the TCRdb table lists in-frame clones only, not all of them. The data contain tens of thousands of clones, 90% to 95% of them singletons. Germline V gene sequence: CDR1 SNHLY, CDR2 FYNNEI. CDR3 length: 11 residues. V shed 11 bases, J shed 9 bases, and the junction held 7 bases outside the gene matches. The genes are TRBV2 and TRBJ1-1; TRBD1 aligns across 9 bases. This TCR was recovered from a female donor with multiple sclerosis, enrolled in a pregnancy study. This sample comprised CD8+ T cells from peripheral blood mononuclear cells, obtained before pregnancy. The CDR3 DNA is TGTGCCGGGGACAACAGGGGGCAAGCTTTCTTT. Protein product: CAGDNRGQAFF.